The 23 T cell receptor beta chains listed next were all sequenced from one sample in a study of T cell responses to AZD1222 COVID-19 vaccine. Data came from immunoSEQ multiplex PCR; TCRdb stores just in-frame clones and leaves some out. The sample has 170,000 or so clones, approximately 90% seen once. The specimen comprised peripheral blood, sampled on day 0 of AZD1222 vaccination. The receptors originated from an adult in good health.

V gene TRBV6-6 combines with J gene TRBJ1-5, with 7 positions matching TRBD1. V lost 7 bases and J lost 1; bases outside the gene matches: 7. The CDR3 extends over 15 amino acids. Germline CDR1 is MNHNY and CDR2 is SVGAGI (reference sequence). In DNA, the CDR3 is TGTGCCAGCAACCTCGCAGGGGGAAGCAATCAGCCCCAGCATTTT. Its protein product is CASNLAGGSNQPQHF.

V is TRBV6-6 and J is TRBJ2-5; D ambiguous. CDR1 is MNHNY and CDR2 is SVGAGI in the germline V gene (reference sequence). The germline V and J ends were trimmed by 6 bases and 7 bases, with 15 bases remaining between them. The CDR3 is made up of 13 amino acids. The CDR3 nucleotides are TGTGCCAGCAGCCCCTCCCAGGATGGGACCCAGTACTTC. Translated: CASSPSQDGTQYF.

J is TRBJ2-7 and V is TRBV9; 8 bases fit TRBD1. The germline gives CDR1 SGDLS, CDR2 YYNGEE. Trimming cost V 5 bases and J 3 bases; bases outside gene matches: 10. The CDR3 is 15 residues long. The CDR3 reads CASSPYPGQDYEQYF. In DNA, the CDR3 is TGTGCCAGCAGTCCTTACCCGGGACAGGACTACGAGCAGTACTTC.

The chain employs TRBV7-2 and TRBJ1-1; TRBD1 matches at 7 bases. CDR1 is SGHTA and CDR2 is FQGNSA in the germline V gene. J gave up 3 bases and V 5 bases, and 6 bases lay outside the gene matches. The CDR3 consists of 14 residues. CDR3 protein: CASSPWRGHTEAFF. CDR3 bases: TGTGCCAGCAGCCCCTGGAGGGGGCACACTGAAGCTTTCTTT.

This chain uses TRBV2 with TRBJ2-7; either TRBD1 or TRBD2 may supply D (5 bases each). The CDR3 extends over 14 amino acids. CDR1 is SNHLY, CDR2 FYNNEI, per germline. The ends were cut back, 11 bases at V and 1 base at J, with 18 bases in the middle. CDR3 in amino acids: CASIGESGSYEQYF. The CDR3 region has the DNA TGTGCCTCCATAGGGGAATCGGGGTCCTACGAGCAGTACTTC.

The chain combines TRBV28 with TRBJ1-4; D not certain. This CDR3 has 15 amino acids. Trimming removed 6 bases from V and 5 bases from J, with 16 bases in between. From germline, CDR1 is MDHEN and CDR2 SYDVKM. The CDR3 here is CASSLGSGWNEKLFF. For the CDR3, the DNA is TGTGCCAGCAGCTTGGGGTCAGGCTGGAATGAAAAACTGTTTTTT.

This clone has only a few counts. The gene calls are TRBV28 and TRBJ1-5; no reliable D call. The CDR3 extends over 12 amino acids. V lost 3 bases to trimming and J lost 5 bases, with 5 bases between them. Germline CDR1 reads MDHEN; CDR2 reads SYDVKM. The CDR3 loop is CASSLGYQPQHF. CDR3 in DNA: TGTGCCAGCAGTTTGGGTTATCAGCCCCAGCATTTT.

The chain has TRBV27 and TRBJ1-2, with 9 bases matching TRBD1. V dropped 0 bases and J dropped 8; count of bases not matched to a gene: 10. This CDR3 contains 16 residues. The germline gives CDR1 MNHEY, CDR2 SMNVEV (reference sequence). CDR3 sequence reads: CASSLSYRQGVGGYTF. DNA for the CDR3: TGTGCCAGCAGTTTATCTTACCGACAGGGGGTAGGGGGCTACACCTTC.

The rearrangement links TRBV6-5 to TRBJ1-1; D is uncertain. The CDR3 totals 10 residues. CDR1 MNHEY and CDR2 SVGAGI come from the germline V gene. V was clipped by 0 bases and J by 9 bases, with 2 bases between them. The CDR3 is CASSYSQAFF. The DNA of the CDR3 is TGTGCCAGCAGTTACTCACAAGCTTTCTTT.

The chain uses TRBV28 and TRBJ2-5; 9 nucleotides agree with TRBD2. Germline V gives CDR1 MDHEN, CDR2 SYDVKM. With 10 bases clipped from V and 2 bases from J, the junction kept 5 bases outside the gene matches. The CDR3 covers 13 residues. CDR3 nucleotides: TGTGCCACCGCGGGGGGGGGACAAGAGACCCAGTACTTC. It specifies CATAGGGQETQYF.

CDR3 sequence: CASGLTDSTEAFF. DNA for the CDR3: TGTGCTAGTGGTCTAACCGATTCCACTGAAGCTTTCTTT. The chain uses TRBV12-5 and TRBJ1-1; D is uncertain. Between the trimmed V and J ends, which lost 5 bases and 4 bases, there was a span of 11 bases. CDR3 length: 13 amino acids. CDR1 and CDR2 from the germline V gene are LGHNT and FRNRAP.

The chain carries TRBV28 and TRBJ1-4, with TRBD1 matching 9 bases. The germline V gene has CDR1 MDHEN and CDR2 SYDVKM. The CDR3 spans 18 residues. Trimming took 8 bases from V and 1 from J; bases not matched to a gene: 14. The DNA for the CDR3 is TGTGCCAGCCTCGGGACAGGGTTTTTTTTGTTAACTAATGAAAAACTGTTTTTT. It translates to CASLGTGFFLLTNEKLFF.

The chain links TRBV28 to TRBJ1-2, with unresolved D. The CDR3 is made up of 11 amino acids. Deletions cut 7 bases from V and 2 bases from J, with 5 bases between. Germline CDR1 is MDHEN and CDR2 is SYDVKM. CDR3 bases: TGTGCCAGCACCCTGAACTATGGCTACACCTTC. Protein product: CASTLNYGYTF.

This clone was seen only once. The V and J genes are TRBV5-4 and TRBJ2-5; D may be TRBD2 (6 bases). The CDR3 sequence is 13 residues long. From germline, CDR1 is SGHNT and CDR2 YYREEE (reference sequence). V gave up 2 bases and J gave up 5 bases, with 10 bases separating them. In DNA form, the CDR3 reads TGTGCCAGCAGCTTCGGTGGAGGGGAGACCCAGTACTTC. This encodes CASSFGGGETQYF. Variable domain in full (rest from reference TRBV5-4 and TRBJ2-5): ETGVTQSPTHLIKTRGQQVTLRCSSQSGHNTVSWYQQALGQGPQFIFQYYREEENGRGNFPPRFSGLQFPNYSSELNVNALELDDSALYLCASSFGGGETQYFGPGTRLLVL.

The chain uses TRBV28 and TRBJ1-2; the D is unclear. Germline V gene sequence: CDR1 MDHEN, CDR2 SYDVKM. This CDR3 comprises 16 residues. Trimming left V 4 bases short and J 2 bases short, with 17 bases between. CDR3 DNA: TGTGCCAGCAGTTCGCTACCGGTTATCACGAACTATGGCTACACCTTC. This gives the protein CASSSLPVITNYGYTF.

The chain links TRBV4-1 to TRBJ1-3; D gene ambiguous. The CDR3 has 13 amino acids. The V end was cut by 6 bases, the J end by 8 bases, with 14 bases between. Germline CDR1 reads MGHRA; CDR2 reads YSYEKL. CDR3 amino acids: CASSLSIADTIYF. The CDR3 nucleotides are TGCGCCAGCAGTCTGAGCATCGCGGACACCATATATTTT.

J is TRBJ1-2 and V is TRBV7-9; D might be TRBD1 (5 bases). The ends were cut back, 3 bases at V and 7 bases at J, with 9 bases in the middle. This CDR3 is 12 amino acids long. CDR1 is SEHNR, CDR2 FQNEAQ, per germline (reference sequence). The CDR3 bases are TGTGCCAGCAGCTTCCGGGACTCTGGCTACACCTTC. This gives the protein CASSFRDSGYTF.

This chain joins TRBV4-1 and TRBJ1-2; D is uncertain. Germline loops: CDR1 MGHRA, CDR2 YSYEKL. The CDR3 contains 16 residues. Trimming pared 3 bases from V and 1 base from J, leaving 15 bases between. CDR3 region: CASSHTSASVNYGYTF. The DNA of the CDR3 is TGCGCCAGCAGCCACACATCAGCGTCAGTTAACTATGGCTACACCTTC.

The chain is built from TRBV5-6 and TRBJ2-1; D is perhaps TRBD2 (6 bases). V lost 3 bases, J lost 5 bases, and 18 bases lay in between. There are 16 residues in the CDR3. Germline V lookup: CDR1 SGHDT, CDR2 YYEEEE. The CDR3, as DNA: TGTGCCAGCAGCTACGTGACTAGGGTGGTCCACAATGAGCAGTTCTTC. Its protein product is CASSYVTRVVHNEQFF.

The gene calls are TRBV6-2 or TRBV6-3 and TRBJ2-5, with D possibly matching TRBD1 (5 bases). The V gene's germline CDR1 is MNHEY and CDR2 SVGEGT. The ends were cut back, 2 bases at V and 5 bases at J, with 18 bases in the middle. The length of the CDR3 is 16 residues. The CDR3 DNA follows: TGTGCCAGCAGTTACATCTCGGCAGGGTGGACGGAGACCCAGTACTTC. Translating gives CASSYISAGWTETQYF.

This chain joins TRBV18 and TRBJ2-5; TRBD2 might be the D (5 bases). Germline V gene lookup returns CDR1 KGHSH and CDR2 LQKENI. This CDR3 contains 14 residues. With 0 bases removed from V and 5 bases from J, the gap between germline ends came to 10 bases. This CDR3 reads CASSPPNRGETQYF. DNA for the CDR3: TGTGCCAGCTCACCACCAAATAGAGGGGAGACCCAGTACTTC.

The genes are TRBV24-1 and TRBJ2-5; D uncertain. Trimming stripped 5 bases from V and 5 bases from J, with 5 bases between. The CDR3 runs to 11 residues. Germline V gene data show CDR1 as KGHDR and CDR2 as SFDVKD. The CDR3 spells CATSAKETQYF. CDR3 DNA sequence: TGTGCCACCAGTGCAAAGGAGACCCAGTACTTC.

The chain has TRBV5-1 and TRBJ2-7; perhaps TRBD1 as D (8 bases). Germline V gene lookup returns CDR1 SGHRS and CDR2 YFSETQ. CDR3 length: 14 amino acids. The V gene lost 2 bases and the J gene lost 2 bases, with 11 bases spanning the gap. Written as DNA, the CDR3 is TGCGCCAGCAGCTTAACAGGGGGGGCCTACGAGCAGTACTTC. This sequence encodes CASSLTGGAYEQYF.